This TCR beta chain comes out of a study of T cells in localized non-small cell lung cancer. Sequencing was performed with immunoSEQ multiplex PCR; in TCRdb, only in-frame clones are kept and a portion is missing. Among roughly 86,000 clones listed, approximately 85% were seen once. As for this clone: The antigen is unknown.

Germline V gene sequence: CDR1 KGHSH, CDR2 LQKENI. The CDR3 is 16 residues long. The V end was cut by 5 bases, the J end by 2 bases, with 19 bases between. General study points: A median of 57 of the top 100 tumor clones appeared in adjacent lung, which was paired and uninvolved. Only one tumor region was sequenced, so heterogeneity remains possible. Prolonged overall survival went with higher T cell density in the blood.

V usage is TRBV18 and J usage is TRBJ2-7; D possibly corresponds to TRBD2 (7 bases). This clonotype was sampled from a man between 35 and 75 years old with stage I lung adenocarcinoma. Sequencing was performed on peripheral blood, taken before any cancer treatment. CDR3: CASSARQARGAYEQYF. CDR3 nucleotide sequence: TGTGCCAGCTCAGCGAGACAGGCCCGGGGGGCCTACGAGCAGTACTTC.